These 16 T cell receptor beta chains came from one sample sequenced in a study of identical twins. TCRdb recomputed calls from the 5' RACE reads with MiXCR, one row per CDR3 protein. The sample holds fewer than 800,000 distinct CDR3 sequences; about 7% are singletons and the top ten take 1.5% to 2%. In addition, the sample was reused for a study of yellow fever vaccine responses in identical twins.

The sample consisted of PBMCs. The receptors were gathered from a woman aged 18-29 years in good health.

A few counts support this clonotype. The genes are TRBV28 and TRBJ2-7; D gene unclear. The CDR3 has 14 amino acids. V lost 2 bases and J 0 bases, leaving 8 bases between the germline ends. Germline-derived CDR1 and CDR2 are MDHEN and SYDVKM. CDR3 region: CASSLVHSSYEQYF. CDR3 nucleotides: TGTGCCAGCAGTTTAGTCCACAGCTCCTACGAGCAGTACTTC.

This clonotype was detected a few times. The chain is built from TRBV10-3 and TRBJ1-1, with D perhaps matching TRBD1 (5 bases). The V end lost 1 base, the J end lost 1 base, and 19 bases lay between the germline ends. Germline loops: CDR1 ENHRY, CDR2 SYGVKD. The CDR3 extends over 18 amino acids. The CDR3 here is CAISEFGTGVGENTEAFF. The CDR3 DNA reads TGTGCCATCAGTGAGTTTGGGACTGGCGTAGGCGAGAACACTGAAGCTTTCTTT.

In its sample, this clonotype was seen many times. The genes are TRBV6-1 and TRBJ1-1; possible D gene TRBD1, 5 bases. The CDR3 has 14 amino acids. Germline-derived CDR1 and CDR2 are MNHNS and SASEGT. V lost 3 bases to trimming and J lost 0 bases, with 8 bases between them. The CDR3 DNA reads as TGTGCCAGCAGTGAGCAGGGCTTGAACACTGAAGCTTTCTTT. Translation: CASSEQGLNTEAFF.

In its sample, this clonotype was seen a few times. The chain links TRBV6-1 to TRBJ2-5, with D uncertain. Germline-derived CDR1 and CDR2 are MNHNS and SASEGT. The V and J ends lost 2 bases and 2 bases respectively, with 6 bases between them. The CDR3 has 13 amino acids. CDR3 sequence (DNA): TGTGCCAGCAGTGAATGGGGTCAAGAGACCCAGTACTTC. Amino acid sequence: CASSEWGQETQYF.

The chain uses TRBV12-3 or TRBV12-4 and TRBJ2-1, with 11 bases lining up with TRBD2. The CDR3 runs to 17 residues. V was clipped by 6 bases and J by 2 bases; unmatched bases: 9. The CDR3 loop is CASRALGTSGAYNEQFF. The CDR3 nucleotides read TGTGCCAGCAGGGCACTTGGGACTAGCGGTGCCTACAATGAGCAGTTCTTC.

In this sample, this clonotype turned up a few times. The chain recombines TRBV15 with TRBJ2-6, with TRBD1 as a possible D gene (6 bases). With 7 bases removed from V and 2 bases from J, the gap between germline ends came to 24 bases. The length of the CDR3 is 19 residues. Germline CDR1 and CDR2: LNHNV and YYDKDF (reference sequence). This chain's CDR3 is CATIEAVWDISTGANVLTF. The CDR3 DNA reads TGTGCCACCATCGAAGCAGTGTGGGACATTTCTACTGGGGCCAACGTCCTGACTTTC.

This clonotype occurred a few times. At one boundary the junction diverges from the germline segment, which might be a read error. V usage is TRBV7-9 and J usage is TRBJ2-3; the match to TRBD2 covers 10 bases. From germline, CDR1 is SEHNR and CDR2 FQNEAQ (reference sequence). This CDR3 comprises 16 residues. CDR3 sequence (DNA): TGTGCCAGCAGCCCCCTAGCGGGGGCTAGCGGAGATCCGCAGTATTTT. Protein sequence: CASSPLAGASGDPQYF.

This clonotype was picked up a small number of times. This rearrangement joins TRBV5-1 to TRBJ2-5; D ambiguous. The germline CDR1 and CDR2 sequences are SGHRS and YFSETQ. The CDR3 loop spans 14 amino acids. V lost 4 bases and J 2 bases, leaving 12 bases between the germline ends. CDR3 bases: TGCGCCAGCAGCATTGGTGCAGTTCAAGAGACCCAGTACTTC. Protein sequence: CASSIGAVQETQYF. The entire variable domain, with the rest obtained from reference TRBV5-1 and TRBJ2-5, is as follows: KAGVTQTPRYLIKTRGQQVTLSCSPISGHRSVSWYQQTPGQGLQFLFEYFSETQRNKGNFPGRFSGRQFSNSRSEMNVSTLELGDSALYLCASSIGAVQETQYFGPGTRLLVL.

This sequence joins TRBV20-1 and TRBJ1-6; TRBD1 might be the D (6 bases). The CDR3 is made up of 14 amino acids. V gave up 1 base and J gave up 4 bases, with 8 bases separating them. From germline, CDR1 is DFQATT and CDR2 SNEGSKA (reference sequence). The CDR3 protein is CSARAGTYNSPLHF. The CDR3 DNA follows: TGCAGTGCTAGAGCCGGGACATATAATTCACCCCTCCACTTT.

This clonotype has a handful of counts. The CDR3 region is CASSRGSGSSYNEQFF. In DNA, the CDR3 is TGTGCCAGCTCGAGGGGTAGCGGGAGCTCCTACAATGAGCAGTTCTTC. The chain couples TRBV18 to TRBJ2-1; 9 positions match TRBD2. CDR1 is KGHSH and CDR2 is LQKENI in the germline V gene. CDR3 length: 16 amino acids. V dropped 6 bases and J dropped 0; count of bases not matched to a gene: 6.

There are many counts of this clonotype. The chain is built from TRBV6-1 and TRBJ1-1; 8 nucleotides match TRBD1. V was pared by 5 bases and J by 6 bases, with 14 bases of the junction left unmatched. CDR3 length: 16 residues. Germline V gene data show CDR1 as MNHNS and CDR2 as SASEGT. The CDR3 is CASSLGQGSFGAEAFF. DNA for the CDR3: TGTGCCAGCAGTCTAGGACAGGGATCCTTCGGGGCTGAAGCTTTCTTT.

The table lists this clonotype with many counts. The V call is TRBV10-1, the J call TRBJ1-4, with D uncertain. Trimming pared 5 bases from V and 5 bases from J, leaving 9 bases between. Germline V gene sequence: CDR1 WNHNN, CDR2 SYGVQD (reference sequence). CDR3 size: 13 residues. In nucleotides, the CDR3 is TGCGCCAGCAGTTCGGACTGGAATGAAAAACTGTTTTTT. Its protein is CASSSDWNEKLFF.

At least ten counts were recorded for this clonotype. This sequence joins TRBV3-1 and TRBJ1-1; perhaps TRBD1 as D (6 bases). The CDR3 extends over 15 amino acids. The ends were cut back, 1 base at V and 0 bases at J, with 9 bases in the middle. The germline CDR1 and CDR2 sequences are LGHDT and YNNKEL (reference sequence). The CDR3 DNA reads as TGTGCCAGCAGCCAAGGTAACAGGGTGAACACTGAAGCTTTCTTT. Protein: CASSQGNRVNTEAFF.

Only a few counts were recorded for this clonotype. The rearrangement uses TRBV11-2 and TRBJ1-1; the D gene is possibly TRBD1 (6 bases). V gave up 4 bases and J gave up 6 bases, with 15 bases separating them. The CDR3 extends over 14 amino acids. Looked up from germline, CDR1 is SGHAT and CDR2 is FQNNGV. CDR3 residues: CASSSIRTVPEAFF. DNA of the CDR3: TGTGCCAGCAGCTCGATCAGGACAGTGCCTGAAGCTTTCTTT.

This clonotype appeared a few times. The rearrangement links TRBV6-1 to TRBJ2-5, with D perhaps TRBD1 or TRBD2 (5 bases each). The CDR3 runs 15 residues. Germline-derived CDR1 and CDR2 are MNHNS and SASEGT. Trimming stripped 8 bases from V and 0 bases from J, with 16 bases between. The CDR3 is CASCRDGKYQETQYF. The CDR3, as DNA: TGTGCCAGCTGCCGGGACGGGAAGTACCAAGAGACCCAGTACTTC.

CDR3 sequence (DNA): TGTGCCAGCGGAAGCCAGGGGGAGAACACTGAAGCTTTCTTT. Translation: CASGSQGENTEAFF. The V and J genes are TRBV5-5 and TRBJ1-1, with TRBD1 matching 7 bases. Germline V lookup: CDR1 SGHKS, CDR2 YYEKEE (reference sequence). The CDR3 is 14 residues long. Losses at the gene ends were 7 bases for V and 1 base for J; bases not matched to a gene: 7.